Listed below are T cell receptor beta chains from one sample, sequenced in a study of T cells after yellow fever vaccination. TCRdb re-called the 5' RACE reads with MiXCR, one entry per CDR3 protein. Among a few hundred thousand distinct CDR3 sequences listed, approximately 8% were seen once. The material sequenced was CD4+ T cells sorted from PBMCs, taken 5 days after the yellow fever booster vaccination. The receptors were gathered from a man between 18 and 29 years old who received the YFV17D yellow fever vaccine. Each CDR3 is given with its conserved first and last residue. The D gene is left open where the match is weak. A row's size may be missing; if present it is once, few, many or a size class.

D gene	V gene	clone size	J gene	CDR3 protein	CDR3 DNA
TRBD1	TRBV19	few	TRBJ2-1	CASMYGTANNEQFF	TGTGCCAGTATGTACGGGACAGCGAACAATGAGCAGTTCTTC
TRBD1	TRBV7-3	few	TRBJ2-5	CASSLMGQGGQETQYF	TGTGCCAGCAGCTTAATGGGACAGGGAGGTCAAGAGACCCAGTACTTC
TRBD2	TRBV6-5	few	TRBJ2-1	CASRTSGGRSYNEQFF	TGTGCCAGCAGGACTAGCGGGGGACGCTCCTACAATGAGCAGTTCTTC
-	TRBV14	-	TRBJ1-6	CASSQAHSIYNSPLHF	TGTGCCAGCAGCCAAGCTCACAGTATCTATAATTCACCCCTCCACTTT
TRBD1	TRBV5-6	few	TRBJ2-5	CASSQTPTGGETQYF	TGTGCCAGCAGCCAGACACCGACAGGGGGAGAGACCCAGTACTTC
-	TRBV12-3/TRBV12-4	many	TRBJ2-5	CASNQRIQETQYF	TGTGCCAGCAACCAGAGAATCCAAGAGACCCAGTACTTC
-	TRBV5-1	few	TRBJ2-7	CASSSPEGWSGQYF	TGCGCCAGCAGCTCCCCAGAGGGGTGGAGCGGGCAGTACTTC
-	TRBV2	few	TRBJ2-2	CASTSRLGELFF	TGTGCCAGCACCTCCAGGCTCGGGGAGCTGTTTTTT
-	TRBV11-2	few	TRBJ2-5	CASSLDLEGTQYF	TGTGCCAGCAGCTTAGACCTAGAGGGGACCCAGTACTTC
TRBD1	TRBV7-2	-	TRBJ1-2	CASSPNSRQGPWAYGYTF	TGTGCCAGCAGCCCTAACTCACGACAGGGACCATGGGCCTATGGCTACACCTTC
TRBD1	TRBV4-1	few	TRBJ1-2	CASSDRGSGYTF	TGCGCCAGCAGCGACAGGGGGTCTGGCTACACCTTC